This passage covers 26 T cell receptor beta chains from one sample sequenced in a study of T cells after yellow fever vaccination (dated by TCRdb to about 2019). What this sample's treatment or condition label stands for: live attenuated yellow fever vaccine strain. Receptor libraries were prepared by 5' RACE. Sequencing used an Illumina HiSeq 2500. TCRdb itself trimmed the public reads at Q25 with fastp, ran MiXCR and retained productive beta chains. Each record represents a unique CDR3 protein, reported with the most common genes and DNA among its rows. This sample holds about 330,000 distinct CDR3 sequences; roughly 7% were observed only once. The ten largest clones add up to over 15% of the sample. Sequenced material: PBMCs, taken about 41 days after the first yellow fever vaccination. Receptors were obtained from a man aged 18 to 30 who received the YFV17D yellow fever vaccine.

There are many counts of this clonotype. This chain uses TRBV5-1 with TRBJ2-5; 9 positions agree with TRBD1. The CDR3 loop spans 14 amino acids. Per the germline V gene, CDR1 is SGHRS and CDR2 is YFSETQ. V gave up 4 bases and J gave up 3 bases; unmatched junction bases: 4. The CDR3 here is CASSPWTGEETQYF. The CDR3 coding sequence is TGCGCCAGCAGCCCTTGGACAGGGGAAGAGACCCAGTACTTC.

Ten or more counts support this clonotype. The chain recombines TRBV7-9 with TRBJ2-3; D gene ambiguous. V was trimmed by 4 bases and J by 0 bases, leaving 14 bases between them. This CDR3 is 16 amino acids long. The V gene's germline CDR1 is SEHNR and CDR2 FQNEAQ (reference sequence). CDR3 residues: CASSSYSGSSTDTQYF. The CDR3 DNA reads as TGTGCCAGCAGCTCCTATTCGGGCTCTAGCACAGATACGCAGTATTTT.

This clonotype was detected ten times or more. The CDR3 loop reads CASSPRTVTNEKLFF. DNA for the CDR3: TGTGCCAGCTCACCCCGGACAGTAACTAATGAAAAACTGTTTTTT. J is TRBJ1-4 and V is TRBV18, with D perhaps TRBD1 (6 bases). The CDR3 is 15 amino acids. Trimming cost V 3 bases and J 1 base, with 9 bases left between them. The germline V gene has CDR1 KGHSH and CDR2 LQKENI.

Only a few counts were recorded for this clonotype. The V gene is TRBV15, the J gene TRBJ2-1, with 8 bases aligning to TRBD2. With V trimmed by 8 bases and J by 7 bases, 19 bases remained unmatched. CDR3 length equals 17 residues. Germline V gene data show CDR1 as LNHNV and CDR2 as YYDKDF (reference sequence). The CDR3, as DNA: TGTGCCACCTCTTGGGGGACTAGTTTTTGGGCTCGGAATGAGCAGTTCTTC. Its translation: CATSWGTSFWARNEQFF.

This clonotype was counted a few times. This chain links TRBV6-5 with TRBJ2-3; TRBD2 matches 7 bases. Germline assignment: CDR1 MNHEY and CDR2 SVGAGI. After removal of 0 bases from V and 6 bases from J, the junction contained 0 bases not matched to a gene. CDR3 size: 13 residues. Here the CDR3 reads CASSYSRGDTQYF. The CDR3 DNA reads as TGTGCCAGCAGTTACTCGCGGGGGGATACGCAGTATTTT.

This clonotype was counted many times. V gene TRBV7-9 combines with J gene TRBJ1-5; D may be TRBD1 (6 bases). Germline V gene data show CDR1 as SEHNR and CDR2 as FQNEAQ (reference sequence). Deletions cut 1 base from V and 5 bases from J, with 9 bases between. This CDR3 comprises 14 residues. The CDR3: CASSLGGGDQPQHF. The CDR3 nucleotides read TGTGCCAGCAGCTTAGGAGGGGGGGATCAGCCCCAGCATTTT.

This clonotype was seen repeatedly, ten times or more. V usage is TRBV3-1 and J usage is TRBJ1-1; perhaps TRBD1 as D (6 bases). There are 16 residues in the CDR3. Looked up from germline, CDR1 is LGHDT and CDR2 is YNNKEL (reference sequence). V lost 1 base and J lost 0, with 12 bases in between. For the CDR3, the DNA is TGTGCCAGCAGCCAAGGGGGGGGCCCGATGAACACTGAAGCTTTCTTT. It translates to CASSQGGGPMNTEAFF.

This chain uses TRBV7-2 with TRBJ1-2; the D gene is possibly TRBD1 (5 bases). Trimming pared 5 bases from V and 6 bases from J, leaving 19 bases between. The germline V gene has CDR1 SGHTA and CDR2 FQGNSA. The CDR3 is made up of 15 amino acids. The CDR3 bases are TGTGCCAGCAGCCGAAGGGAGGCCTTGGGGGATGGCTACACCTTC. Amino acids: CASSRREALGDGYTF.

The chain carries TRBV5-1 and TRBJ2-5; weak D call: TRBD2 (7 bases). Trimming stripped 0 bases from V and 4 bases from J, with 10 bases between. The germline V gene encodes CDR1 SGHRS and CDR2 YFSETQ. CDR3 length equals 14 residues. CDR3 DNA: TGCGCCAGCAGCTTGGTGGCGGGGGCAGAGACCCAGTACTTC. Protein: CASSLVAGAETQYF.

This clonotype was seen repeatedly, ten times or more. This chain joins TRBV18 and TRBJ2-5; D call uncertain. Germline V lookup: CDR1 KGHSH, CDR2 LQKENI. The V end was cut by 3 bases, the J end by 5 bases, with 4 bases between. The CDR3 has 11 amino acids. CDR3 in DNA: TGTGCCAGCTCACCTCGGGAGACCCAGTACTTC. Amino acid sequence: CASSPRETQYF.

This clonotype was observed a handful of times. The chain employs TRBV12-3 or TRBV12-4 and TRBJ2-1, with 8 positions matching TRBD2. The V segment lost 6 bases and the J segment 8 bases; nucleotides outside the gene matches: 9. The CDR3 is 14 residues long. CDR3 protein: CASRGSGGMYEQFF. DNA for the CDR3: TGTGCCAGCAGAGGGAGCGGGGGAATGTATGAGCAGTTCTTC.

This clonotype was recorded a few times. The chain uses TRBV9 and TRBJ2-7, with D possibly called TRBD1 or TRBD2 (5 bases each). The CDR3 runs 14 residues. Germline CDR1 reads SGDLS; CDR2 reads YYNGEE. Trimming cost V 0 bases and J 5 bases, with 12 bases left between them. The CDR3 coding sequence is TGTGCCAGCAGCGTAGACTGGGGGTCCAACGAGCAGTACTTC. Translated, it gives CASSVDWGSNEQYF.

This clonotype was observed many times. V gene TRBV4-3 combines with J gene TRBJ2-2, with D possibly being TRBD2 (6 bases). The CDR3 length is 19 residues. Germline CDR1 is LGHNA and CDR2 is YSLEER. V was clipped by 5 bases and J by 0 bases, with 22 bases between them. The CDR3 spells CASSSRRVGGNANTGELFF. In nucleotides, the CDR3 is TGCGCCAGCAGCTCTAGGAGGGTAGGCGGGAACGCGAACACCGGGGAGCTGTTTTTT.

This clonotype has ten or more counts. The gene calls are TRBV7-9 and TRBJ2-2; 7 bases map to TRBD1. The CDR3 loop spans 15 amino acids. Germline V gives CDR1 SEHNR, CDR2 FQNEAQ (reference sequence). The V segment lost 5 bases and the J segment 5 bases; nucleotides outside the gene matches: 8. This chain's CDR3 is CASSLRQGPTGELFF. Here the CDR3 DNA reads TGTGCCAGCAGCCTGAGACAGGGCCCGACCGGGGAGCTGTTTTTT.

This clonotype was picked up many times. The J gene is TRBJ2-7, the V gene TRBV20-1; D might be TRBD1 (6 bases). V lost 4 bases and J 5 bases, leaving 12 bases between the germline ends. There are 12 residues in the CDR3. The germline V gene has CDR1 DFQATT and CDR2 SNEGSKA (reference sequence). CDR3: CSANRANHEQYF. CDR3 DNA sequence: TGCAGTGCTAACAGGGCTAATCACGAGCAGTACTTC.

This clonotype was counted only a few times. This sequence joins TRBV3-1 and TRBJ1-5, with D uncertain. The CDR3 contains 14 residues. The V end was cut by 1 base, the J end by 9 bases, with 13 bases between. Germline CDR1 reads LGHDT; CDR2 reads YNNKEL (reference sequence). Here the CDR3 DNA reads TGTGCCAGCAGCCAAGGGAGGGTCCAACGGCCCCAGCATTTT. This encodes CASSQGRVQRPQHF.

The chain recombines TRBV5-5 with TRBJ2-1; D may be TRBD1 or TRBD2 (6 bases each). V was cut by 4 bases and J by 5 bases, with 25 bases left in between. Germline CDR1 is SGHKS and CDR2 is YYEKEE (reference sequence). This CDR3 is 18 amino acids long. This chain's CDR3 is CASSPKGPGALTDNEQFF. The DNA for the CDR3 is TGTGCCAGCAGCCCCAAGGGCCCGGGGGCTCTAACAGACAATGAGCAGTTCTTC.

The chain links TRBV9 to TRBJ1-1, with TRBD1 matching 8 bases. The CDR3 is 13 residues long. In germline, CDR1 is SGDLS, CDR2 YYNGEE. The trim removed 3 bases at V and 4 bases at J, leaving 2 bases unmatched. CDR3 sequence reads: CASSEGTGTEAFF. The CDR3 DNA sequence: TGTGCCAGCAGCGAGGGGACAGGCACTGAAGCTTTCTTT.

This clonotype came up a few times. The chain recombines TRBV6-2 or TRBV6-3 with TRBJ2-4; 9 nucleotides align to TRBD1. The CDR3 is 19 amino acids. Unmatched junction bases numbered 14, after V lost 2 bases and J lost 3 bases. Germline V gene lookup returns CDR1 MNHEY and CDR2 SVGEGT. Here the CDR3 DNA reads TGTGCCAGCAGTTACCCCCTTCCAGGGACAGGGAGTGGCAAAAACATTCAGTACTTC. It specifies CASSYPLPGTGSGKNIQYF.

This clonotype was observed a handful of times. DNA of the CDR3: TGTGCCAGCAGCTTGATGGGACAGGGGGGACAAGAGACCCAGTACTTC. Amino acids: CASSLMGQGGQETQYF. The genes are TRBV7-8 and TRBJ2-5, with 11 bases aligning to TRBD1. CDR1 SGHVS and CDR2 FQNEAQ come from the germline V gene. CDR3 length: 16 residues. The trim removed 3 bases at V and 2 bases at J, leaving 5 bases unmatched. Combining the CDR3 with reference TRBV7-8 and TRBJ2-5 gives the whole variable domain GAGVSQSPRYKVAKRGQDVALRCDPISGHVSLFWYQQALGQGPEFLTYFQNEAQLDKSGLPSDRFFAERPEGSVSTLKIQRTQQEDSAVYLCASSLMGQGGQETQYFGPGTRLLVL.

V usage is TRBV2 and J usage is TRBJ2-5, with a possible D match to TRBD2 (8 bases). This CDR3 contains 17 residues. The V and J ends lost 6 bases and 2 bases respectively, with 22 bases between them. CDR1 and CDR2 from the germline V gene are SNHLY and FYNNEI. The CDR3 nucleotides are TGTGCCAGCAGCGACCTGCCCGGGAGGGGGCAACAAGAGACCCAGTACTTC. This codes for CASSDLPGRGQQETQYF.

A few counts support this clonotype. The chain has TRBV7-9 and TRBJ2-7; 8 positions match TRBD2. The CDR3 totals 13 residues. V dropped 6 bases and J dropped 6; count of bases not matched to a gene: 7. Germline assignment: CDR1 SEHNR and CDR2 FQNEAQ (reference sequence). In DNA, the CDR3 is TGTGCCAGCAGACCGAGCGGGGGCGGCGAGCAGTACGTC. Amino acids: CASRPSGGGEQYV.

There are a few counts of this clonotype. The CDR3 region has the DNA TGTGCCACCAGCAGAGTCGGCAATGAGCAGTTCTTC. This gives the protein CATSRVGNEQFF. The V call is TRBV15, the J call TRBJ2-1, with unresolved D. The CDR3 runs 12 residues. The germline V gene encodes CDR1 LNHNV and CDR2 YYDKDF (reference sequence). V was trimmed by 1 base and J by 6 bases, leaving 4 bases between them. Full variable domain (missing parts from reference TRBV15 and TRBJ2-1): DAMVIQNPRYQVTQFGKPVTLSCSQTLNHNVMYWYQQKSSQAPKLLFHYYDKDFNNEADTPDNFQSRRPNTSFCFLDIRSPGLGDTAMYLCATSRVGNEQFFGPGTRLTVL.

As concerns this clonotype: A single base separates this from a much larger clone, so it may be a read error. V and J are TRBV15 and TRBJ2-5, with D maybe TRBD2 (7 bases). The ends were cut back, 1 base at V and 9 bases at J, with 21 bases in the middle. Germline CDR1 is LNHNV and CDR2 is YYDKDF (reference sequence). The CDR3 is 16 residues long. The CDR3 coding sequence is TGTGCCACCAGCAGAGGAGGAGGGGGGGCCGTTAAGGCCCAGTACTTC. It codes for CATSRGGGGAVKAQYF.

This clonotype has only a few counts. Written as DNA, the CDR3 is TGTGCCAGCTTATTACAGGGTGGTAATTCACCCCTCCACTTT. Translating it yields CASLLQGGNSPLHF. The V gene is TRBV2, the J gene TRBJ1-6; D may be TRBD1 (6 bases). The CDR3 runs to 14 residues. V was pared by 8 bases and J by 6 bases, with 14 bases between. CDR1 is SNHLY, CDR2 FYNNEI, per germline.

There are many counts of this clonotype. V gene TRBV7-2 combines with J gene TRBJ2-1, with 7 bases lining up with TRBD2. This CDR3 is 13 amino acids long. CDR1 and CDR2 (germline): SGHTA, FQGNSA. After removal of 6 bases from V and 15 bases from J, the junction contained 14 bases not matched to a gene. CDR3 DNA: TGTGCCAGCAGAGTAGCCGGGACTACTGAATGGTTCTTC. Its translation is CASRVAGTTEWFF.